Each of the 14 T cell receptor beta chains below was sequenced from the same sample in a study of cytotoxic CD8 clonotypes in ibrutinib-treated CLL. Some clones are missing from TCRdb's copy, which holds only in-frame ones; the method was immunoSEQ multiplex PCR. The table includes roughly 250,000 clones, 70% detected once. The sample was PBMCs, taken after 24 months of ibrutinib treatment. These receptors were taken from a human donor with chronic lymphocytic leukemia.

The V gene is TRBV20-1, the J gene TRBJ2-1; possibly TRBD1 for D (6 bases). CDR1 is DFQATT and CDR2 is SNEGSKA in the germline V gene (reference sequence). The germline V and J ends were trimmed by 5 bases and 13 bases, with 15 bases remaining between them. There are 11 residues in the CDR3. The DNA for the CDR3 is TGCAGTGCTGGGGGCCCTCCCCCCCAGTTCTTC. It translates to CSAGGPPPQFF.

The chain joins TRBV27 to TRBJ2-1; 10 bases are a match to TRBD2. The V and J ends lost 3 bases and 5 bases, in that order; junction bases with no gene match: 7. Germline V CDR1 and CDR2: MNHEY, SMNVEV (reference sequence). The CDR3 runs 16 residues. CDR3 residues: CASSLASGSSHNEQFF. CDR3 in DNA: TGTGCCAGCAGTTTGGCTAGCGGGAGCTCTCACAATGAGCAGTTCTTC.

The chain couples TRBV11-3 to TRBJ2-3; D ambiguous. Germline-derived CDR1 and CDR2 are SGHNT and YENEEA. The V gene lost 1 base and the J gene lost 0 bases, with 5 bases spanning the gap. The CDR3 sequence is 14 residues long. The CDR3 nucleotides are TGTGCCAGCAGCTTAGGAGGTAGCACAGATACGCAGTATTTT. The encoded protein is CASSLGGSTDTQYF.

In regard to this clone: The junction and the germline gene differ at one end; a read error may be behind it. This chain uses TRBV7-7 with TRBJ2-1, with 7 bases aligning to TRBD2. This CDR3 region has 13 residues. The germline gives CDR1 SSHAT, CDR2 FNYEAQ (reference sequence). The CDR3 DNA reads as TGTGCTAGCAGTCGGGACTATCAAGGAGAGCAGTTCTTC. Residues: CASSRDYQGEQFF.

This chain links TRBV21-1 with TRBJ1-1; the DNA was not compared with TRBD1, the D call given in the table. TRBV21-1 is termed a pseudogene. CDR3 length: 13 residues. The CDR3 nucleotides read TGTGCCAGCAGCACCGACAGAGACACTGAAGCTTTCTTT. As protein: CASSTDRDTEAFF.

The J gene is TRBJ2-7, the V gene TRBV10-1; no reliable D call. Looked up from germline, CDR1 is WNHNN and CDR2 is SYGVQD (reference sequence). This CDR3 region has 14 residues. The V and J ends lost 3 bases and 3 bases respectively, with 12 bases between them. CDR3 amino acids: CASSDGVELYEQYF. CDR3 DNA sequence: TGCGCCAGCAGTGACGGCGTAGAGCTCTACGAGCAGTACTTC.

This clone occurred a few times. The J gene is TRBJ2-4, the V gene TRBV6-5; D is perhaps TRBD2 (5 bases). The CDR3 totals 15 residues. With 5 bases removed from V and 0 bases from J, the gap between germline ends came to 11 bases. Germline lookup yields CDR1 MNHEY and CDR2 SVGAGI. As DNA, the CDR3 is TGTGCCAGCAGTCCCCTAGAGGGAGCCAAAAACATTCAGTACTTC. Encoded protein: CASSPLEGAKNIQYF.

For the CDR3, the DNA is TGTGCCAGCAGCCCAGGCTCCCGTCCCTACGAGCAGTACTTC. Protein: CASSPGSRPYEQYF. This chain connects TRBV28 to TRBJ2-7; D call uncertain. Trimming left V 6 bases short and J 2 bases short, with 14 bases between. This CDR3 comprises 14 residues. CDR1 MDHEN and CDR2 SYDVKM come from the germline V gene.

The chain links TRBV30 to TRBJ1-4, with a possible D match to TRBD1 (5 bases). Per germline, CDR1 GTSNPN and CDR2 SVGIG (reference sequence). CDR3 size: 14 residues. Between the trimmed V and J ends, which lost 0 bases and 5 bases, there was a span of 10 bases. CDR3 sequence reads: CAWSVGRGNEKLFF. The CDR3 DNA sequence: TGTGCCTGGAGTGTGGGGCGGGGGAATGAAAAACTGTTTTTT.

The chain joins TRBV28 to TRBJ2-5, with D perhaps TRBD1 (5 bases). The germline V and J ends were trimmed by 6 bases and 7 bases, with 9 bases remaining between them. CDR1 MDHEN and CDR2 SYDVKM come from the germline V gene. CDR3 length: 11 residues. The CDR3 is CASRDTGTQYF. CDR3 sequence (DNA): TGTGCCAGCAGGGACACAGGGACCCAGTACTTC.

This clone occurred a few times. The V gene is TRBV19, the J gene TRBJ2-2; D is ambiguous. Trimming removed 7 bases from V and 4 bases from J, with 7 bases in between. The CDR3 covers 12 residues. Germline V gene sequence: CDR1 LNHDA, CDR2 SQIVND (reference sequence). The CDR3 DNA reads as TGTGCCAGTACCTCTCTCACCGGGGAGCTGTTTTTT. Amino acid sequence: CASTSLTGELFF.

V usage is TRBV7-6 and J usage is TRBJ1-1; D is undetermined. The germline V gene has CDR1 SGHVS and CDR2 FNYEAQ. The CDR3 has 15 amino acids. The V end was cut by 4 bases, the J end by 1 base, with 13 bases between. CDR3 protein: CASSSMGWGNTEAFF. The DNA of the CDR3 is TGTGCCAGCAGCTCTATGGGGTGGGGGAACACTGAAGCTTTCTTT.

This clone was counted a single time. The gene calls are TRBV5-1 and TRBJ2-7, with D maybe TRBD2 (5 bases). The CDR3 extends over 15 amino acids. In germline, CDR1 is SGHRS, CDR2 YFSETQ. Trimming removed 4 bases from V and 1 base from J, with 15 bases in between. CDR3 residues: CASSPGLAYSYEQYF. As DNA, the CDR3 is TGCGCCAGCAGCCCTGGGTTAGCGTATTCCTACGAGCAGTACTTC. The entire variable domain, with the rest obtained from reference TRBV5-1 and TRBJ2-7, is as follows: KAGVTQTPRYLIKTRGQQVTLSCSPISGHRSVSWYQQTPGQGLQFLFEYFSETQRNKGNFPGRFSGRQFSNSRSEMNVSTLELGDSALYLCASSPGLAYSYEQYFGPGTRLTVT.

This clone was counted between two and nine times. V and J are TRBV14 and TRBJ2-7; 7 nucleotides line up with TRBD2. Germline V lookup: CDR1 SGHDN, CDR2 FVKESK. This CDR3 comprises 17 residues. Trimming at V came to 2 bases and at J to 5 bases, leaving 15 bases not matched to a gene. This CDR3 reads CASSQKVPGLSRHEQYF. CDR3 nucleotides: TGTGCCAGCAGCCAAAAGGTCCCGGGACTATCCCGCCACGAGCAGTACTTC.